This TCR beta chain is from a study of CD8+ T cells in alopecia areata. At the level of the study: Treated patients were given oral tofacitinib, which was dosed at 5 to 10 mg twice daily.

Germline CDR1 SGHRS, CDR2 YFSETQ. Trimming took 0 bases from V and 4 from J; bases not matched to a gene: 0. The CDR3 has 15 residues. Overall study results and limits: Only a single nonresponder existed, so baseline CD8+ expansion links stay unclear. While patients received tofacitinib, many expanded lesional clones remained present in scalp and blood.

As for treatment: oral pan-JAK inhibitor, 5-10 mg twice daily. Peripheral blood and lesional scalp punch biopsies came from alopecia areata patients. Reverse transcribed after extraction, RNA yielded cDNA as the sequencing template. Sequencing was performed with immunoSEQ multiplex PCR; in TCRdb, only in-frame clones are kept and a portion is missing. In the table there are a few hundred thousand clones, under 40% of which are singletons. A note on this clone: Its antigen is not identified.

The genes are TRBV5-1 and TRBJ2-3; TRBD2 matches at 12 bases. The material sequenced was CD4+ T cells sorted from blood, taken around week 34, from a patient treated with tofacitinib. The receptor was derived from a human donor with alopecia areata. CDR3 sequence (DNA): TGCGCCAGCAGCTTGGGACTAGCGGGAGCAGATACGCAGTATTTT. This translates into CASSLGLAGADTQYF.